This TCR beta chain was recorded in a study of metastatic and nonmetastatic thyroid tumors. About the study: The authors compared repertoires across blood and tumor or nodule tissue from malignant and benign thyroid patients.

The CDR3 extends over 16 amino acids. Germline CDR1 and CDR2: KGHSH and LQKENI. The junction had 7 bases not matched to a gene; V was cut back by 3 bases and J by 3 bases. Study findings and constraints: Benign nodules were reported to have significantly lower TCR beta diversity than malignant thyroid tumors, in blood and tumor.

There were no patients who had received any treatment before thyroid surgery. This clone was seen at least ten times. Its antigen is not known. In the source study's methods: Between-group CDR3 differences, defined by clinicopathological status, yielded a distant-metastasis classifier for papillary thyroid cancer. MiXCR reprocessed the PCR reads for TCRdb. TCRdb, not the original authors, processed these V and J calls. The sample contains around 30,000 clones, around 15% of which appear only once. The sequence derives from a female donor with papillary thyroid cancer or a benign thyroid nodule (not recorded which). Some clones in this sample may be carry-over from other donors' samples. Sequencing was done on a sample of blood. The chain employs TRBV18 and TRBJ2-5, with 10 bases lining up with TRBD1. In DNA, the CDR3 is TGTGCCAGCTCACCGACCCGACAGGGGGCGAAAGAGACCCAGTACTTC. Translating gives CASSPTRQGAKETQYF.